This T cell receptor delta chain came from a study of gamma-delta T cells after stem cell transplantation (dated by TCRdb to between 2015 and 2016). This clone was seen more than once but under ten times. This receptor's antigen is unknown. TCRdb pairs this DNA with a much larger clone's protein that differs at residue 4, likely a read error; the protein shown was translated from the DNA. At the junction V is shortened by 6 bases and J by 4 bases; bases outside the gene matches: 12. Including the terminal cysteine and phenylalanine, the CDR3 comprises 16 residues. Left in the record is the CDR3 DNA by itself, 48 bases read in frame from the first base. Taken from the germline V gene, the CDR1 and CDR2 loops are GEAIGNYY and EKD. Library preparation employed RT-PCR. TCRdb records Illumina MiSeq as the sequencer. TCRdb called clones from the public reads with CATT, and repeated DNA sequences were later combined into one row. For this sample the table gives about 5,000 delta-chain clones, of which 1.9% were detected only once. Approximately 30% of the sample is taken by the ten largest.

The chain was built from TRDV2 and TRDJ1; 11 bases in the middle match TRDD3. The TCR originated in a human donor. It is not recorded whose cells these are; they may come from a transplant donor. Sequencing was performed on gamma-delta T cells. The base sequence is TGTGCCTGTTCTTCGATTACTGGGGGATATGTCGATAAACTCATCTTT. This encodes CACSSITGGYVDKLIF.